The entry below gives a single TCR beta chain sequence along with its context. Its antigen is still unknown. These data originate in a study of identifying expanded T cells in peripheral blood. Generated by immunoSEQ multiplex PCR, the TCRdb table keeps only in-frame clones and is missing some. The table shows under 130,000 clones, with approximately 90% occurring only once. Study-level findings and limits: Two-week clone count variance significantly increased as total template count grew. About 1.2 clones differed between technical replicates, versus 16.4 and 19 over time.

During the collection period, no donor immune events like infections were recorded. This CDR3 is built from 13 residues. J gave up 8 bases and V 8 bases, and 11 bases lay outside the gene matches. Germline CDR1 reads MNHEY; CDR2 reads SMNVEV (reference sequence). Material for sequencing was blood. The chain uses TRBV27 and TRBJ1-2; TRBD1 matches at 7 bases. The receptor comes from a person between 18 and 75 years old in good health. In DNA, the CDR3 is TGTGCCAGCGGGGGTAGACAGGGACCCGGCTACACCTTC. Translated: CASGGRQGPGYTF.